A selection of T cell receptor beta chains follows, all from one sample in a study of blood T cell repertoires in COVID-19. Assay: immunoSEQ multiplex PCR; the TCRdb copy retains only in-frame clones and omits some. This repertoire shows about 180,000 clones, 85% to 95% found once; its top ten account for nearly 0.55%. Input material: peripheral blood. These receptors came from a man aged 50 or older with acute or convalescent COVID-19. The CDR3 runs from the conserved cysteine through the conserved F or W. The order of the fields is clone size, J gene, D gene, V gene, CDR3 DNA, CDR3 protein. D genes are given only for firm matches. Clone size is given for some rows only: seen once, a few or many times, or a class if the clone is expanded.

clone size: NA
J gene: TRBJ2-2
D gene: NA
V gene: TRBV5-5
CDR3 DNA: TGTGCCAGCAGCTTGGTCGGTAATACCAACACCGGGGAGCTGTTTTTT
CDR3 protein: CASSLVGNTNTGELFF

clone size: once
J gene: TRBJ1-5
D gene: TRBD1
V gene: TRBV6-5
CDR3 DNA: TGTGCCAGCAGTTCACAGGGGATTCGCAATCAGCCCCAGCATTTT
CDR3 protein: CASSSQGIRNQPQHF

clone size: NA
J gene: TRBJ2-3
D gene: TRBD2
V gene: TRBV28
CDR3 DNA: TGTGCCAGCATCCTGGGAGGGGTCCCAGATACGCAGTATTTT
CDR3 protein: CASILGGVPDTQYF

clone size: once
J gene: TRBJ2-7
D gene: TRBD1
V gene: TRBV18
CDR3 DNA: TGTGCCAGCGCTCTACAGGGGATCTCCTACGAGCAGTACTTC
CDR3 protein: CASALQGISYEQYF

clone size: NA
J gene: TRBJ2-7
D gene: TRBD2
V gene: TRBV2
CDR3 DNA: TGTGCCAGCACCCAGCGGGAGATTAATTCCATCCAACTACTCTCCGAGCAGTACTTC
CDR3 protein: CASTQREINSIQLLSEQYF

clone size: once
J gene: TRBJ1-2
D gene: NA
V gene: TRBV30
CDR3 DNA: TGTGCCTGGAGTGTAGGAGCAGGGGACGGCTACACCTTC
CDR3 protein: CAWSVGAGDGYTF

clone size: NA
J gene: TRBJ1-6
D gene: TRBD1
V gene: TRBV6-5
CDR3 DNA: TGTGCCAGCAGCGCCGGACAGGGGACAAGGTCACCCCTCCACTTT
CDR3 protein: CASSAGQGTRSPLHF

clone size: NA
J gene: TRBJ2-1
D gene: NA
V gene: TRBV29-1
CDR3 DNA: TGCAGCGGTGCGGAAAATGAGCAGTTCTTC
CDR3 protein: CSGAENEQFF

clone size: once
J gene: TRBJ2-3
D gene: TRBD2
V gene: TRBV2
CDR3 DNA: TGTGCCAGCAGTCGACTAGCGAGAACAGATACGCAGTATTTT
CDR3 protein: CASSRLARTDTQYF

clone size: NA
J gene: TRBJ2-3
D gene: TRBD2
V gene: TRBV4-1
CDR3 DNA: TGCGCCAGCAGCCTTAGCGGGAGGCTTAGCACAGATACGCAGTATTTT
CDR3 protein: CASSLSGRLSTDTQYF

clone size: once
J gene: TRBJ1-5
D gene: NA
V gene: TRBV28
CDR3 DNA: TGTGCCAGCAGTTCTAACCCCCAGGCTCAGCCCCAGCATTTT
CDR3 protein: CASSSNPQAQPQHF

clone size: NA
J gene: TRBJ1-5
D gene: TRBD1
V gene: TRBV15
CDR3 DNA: TGTGCCACCAGCAGGACTGGGACAGGGAATCAGCCCCAGCATTTT
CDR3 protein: CATSRTGTGNQPQHF

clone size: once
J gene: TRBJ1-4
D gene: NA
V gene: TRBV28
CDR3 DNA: TGTGCCAGCAGTCAGTTCGCGGGCGTGGGGGAAAAACTGTTTTTT
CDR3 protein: CASSQFAGVGEKLFF

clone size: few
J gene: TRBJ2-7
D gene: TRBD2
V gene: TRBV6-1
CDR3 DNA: TGTGCCAGCAGTGATGGGGTGAGGACTAGCGACTACGAGCAGTACTTC
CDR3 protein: CASSDGVRTSDYEQYF

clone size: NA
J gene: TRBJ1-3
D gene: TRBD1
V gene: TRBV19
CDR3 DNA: TGTGCCAGTTCGGGGATCTTCACGGACAGGGAACGAAACACCATATATTTT
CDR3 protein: CASSGIFTDRERNTIYF

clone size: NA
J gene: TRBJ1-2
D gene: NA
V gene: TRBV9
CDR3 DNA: TGTGCCAGCCTTGGAGGGAGGGAACGCCGCTACACCTTC
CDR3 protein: CASLGGRERRYTF

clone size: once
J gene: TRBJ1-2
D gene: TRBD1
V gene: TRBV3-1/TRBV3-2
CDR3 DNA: TGTGCCAGCGGCGGGGACAGCTACTATGGCTACACCTTC
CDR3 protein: CASGGDSYYGYTF

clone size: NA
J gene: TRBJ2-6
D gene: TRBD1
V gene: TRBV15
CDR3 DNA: TGTGCCACCAGCAGAGTTGGGACAGGGGCCTCTGGGGCCAACGTCCTGACTTTC
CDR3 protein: CATSRVGTGASGANVLTF

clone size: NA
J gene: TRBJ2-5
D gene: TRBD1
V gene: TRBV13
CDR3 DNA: TGTGCCAGCAGCCCGGACAGGGGGTGGCTAAGAGAACAGTACTTC
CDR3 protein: CASSPDRGWLREQYF

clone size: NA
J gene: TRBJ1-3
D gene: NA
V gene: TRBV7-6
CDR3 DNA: TGTGCCAGCAGCTTAAGCGGGGACACTGGAAACACCATATATTTT
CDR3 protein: CASSLSGDTGNTIYF

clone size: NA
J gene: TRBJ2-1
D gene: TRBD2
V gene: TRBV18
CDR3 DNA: TGTGCCAGCTCAAGGGGAGCGGGGGGAGCGTACAATGAGCAGTTCTTC
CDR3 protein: CASSRGAGGAYNEQFF

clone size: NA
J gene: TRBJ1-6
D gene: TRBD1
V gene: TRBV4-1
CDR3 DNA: TGCGCCAGCAGCCTCCAGACAGGGGCCAGAGATTCACCCCTCCACTTT
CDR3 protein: CASSLQTGARDSPLHF

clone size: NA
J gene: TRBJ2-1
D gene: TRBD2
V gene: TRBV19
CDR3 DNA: TGTGCCAGTAGGAGCGGGGCAAGCTCCTACAATGAGCAGTTCTTC
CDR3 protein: CASRSGASSYNEQFF

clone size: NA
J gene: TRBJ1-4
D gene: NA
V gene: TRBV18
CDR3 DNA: TGTGCCAGCTCACCACAGAGAACTAATGAAAAACTGTTTTTT
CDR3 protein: CASSPQRTNEKLFF

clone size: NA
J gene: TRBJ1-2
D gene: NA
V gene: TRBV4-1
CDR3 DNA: TGCGCCAGCACTCAAAGGCCGGGGGGGGTTCACTATGGCTACACCTTC
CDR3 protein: CASTQRPGGVHYGYTF

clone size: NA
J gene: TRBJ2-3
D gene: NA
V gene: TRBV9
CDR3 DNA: TGTGCCAGCAGCCCCCGTCCATTAGCGGATACGCAGTATTTT
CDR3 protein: CASSPRPLADTQYF

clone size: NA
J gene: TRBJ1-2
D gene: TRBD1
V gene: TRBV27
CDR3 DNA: TGTGCCAGCAGTTTGATGCAGGGGGCCGGCTATGGCTACACCTTC
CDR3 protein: CASSLMQGAGYGYTF

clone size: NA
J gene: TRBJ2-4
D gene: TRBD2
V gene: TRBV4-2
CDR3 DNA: TGTGCCAGCAGCCAAACCACGCAGCGGGAGTGGTCCAAAAACATTCAGTACTTC
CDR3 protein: CASSQTTQREWSKNIQYF

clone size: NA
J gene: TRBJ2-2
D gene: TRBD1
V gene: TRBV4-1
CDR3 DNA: TGCGCCAGCAGCCTATTAACAGGGGTCCCTCCCGGGGAGCTGTTTTTT
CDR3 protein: CASSLLTGVPPGELFF

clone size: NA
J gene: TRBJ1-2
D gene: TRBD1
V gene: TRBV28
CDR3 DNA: TGTGCCAGCAGTTTGTTACAGGGGAACTATGGCTACACCTTC
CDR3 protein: CASSLLQGNYGYTF

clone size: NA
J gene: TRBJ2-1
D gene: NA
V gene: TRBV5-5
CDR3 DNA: TGTGCCAGCAGCTTCACAGGTCTAAATGAGCAGTTCTTC
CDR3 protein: CASSFTGLNEQFF

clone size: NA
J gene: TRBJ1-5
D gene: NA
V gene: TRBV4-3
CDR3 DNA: TGCGCCAGCAGCCAAGATGTGGGGAGGGACCAGCATTTT
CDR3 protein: CASSQDVGRDQHF

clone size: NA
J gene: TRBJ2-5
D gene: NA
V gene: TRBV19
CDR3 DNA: TGTGCCAGTAGTATGAGACAGAGTTTAGGGGAGACCCAGTACTTC
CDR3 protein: CASSMRQSLGETQYF

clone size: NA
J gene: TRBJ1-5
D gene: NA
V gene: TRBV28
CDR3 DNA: TGTGCCAGCAGTAAATCAGGGGCCGGCAATCAGCCCCAGCATTTT
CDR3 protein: CASSKSGAGNQPQHF

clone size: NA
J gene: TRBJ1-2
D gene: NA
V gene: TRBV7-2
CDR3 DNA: TGTGCCAGCAGCTCACAGGGTCCTAACTATGGCTACACCTTC
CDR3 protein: CASSSQGPNYGYTF

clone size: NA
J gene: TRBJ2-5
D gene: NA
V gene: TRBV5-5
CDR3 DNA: TGTGCCAGCAGCTTGGCAGGGCGCCAAGAGACCCAGTACTTC
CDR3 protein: CASSLAGRQETQYF

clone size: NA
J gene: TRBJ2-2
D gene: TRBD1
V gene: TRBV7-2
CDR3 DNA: TGTGCCAGCAGCTTTTGGGACAGGGGAGCCGGGGAGCTGTTTTTT
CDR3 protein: CASSFWDRGAGELFF

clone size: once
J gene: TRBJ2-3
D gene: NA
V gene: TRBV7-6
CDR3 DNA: TGTGCCAGCAGCTTAGGTGGTACTAGCACAGATACGCAGTATTTT
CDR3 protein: CASSLGGTSTDTQYF

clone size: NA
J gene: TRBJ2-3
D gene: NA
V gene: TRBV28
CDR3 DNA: TGTGCCAGCAGACCCCAGGGGCGCACAGATACGCAGTATTTT
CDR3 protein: CASRPQGRTDTQYF

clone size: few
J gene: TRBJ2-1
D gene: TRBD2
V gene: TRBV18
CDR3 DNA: TGTGCCAGCTCACCGCTAGCGGGGGGGCCGGGCAATGAGCAGTTCTTC
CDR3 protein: CASSPLAGGPGNEQFF

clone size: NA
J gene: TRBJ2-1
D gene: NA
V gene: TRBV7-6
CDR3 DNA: TGTGCCAGCAGCCCAGGACTGGGAAAGGTTGATGAGCAGTTCTTC
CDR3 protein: CASSPGLGKVDEQFF

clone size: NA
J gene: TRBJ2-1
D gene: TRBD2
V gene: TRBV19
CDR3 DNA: TGTGCCAGTAGACCGGGGACTAGCGCAAATGAGCAGTTCTTC
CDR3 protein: CASRPGTSANEQFF

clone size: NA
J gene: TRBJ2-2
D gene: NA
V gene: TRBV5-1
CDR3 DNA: TGCGCCAGCAGCTTGGATCGTCAGGGAATCTACACCGGGGAGCTGTTTTTT
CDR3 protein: CASSLDRQGIYTGELFF

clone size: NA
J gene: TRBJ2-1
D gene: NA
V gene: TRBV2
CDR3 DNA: TGTGCCGGGACCTTAGGACAGTACAATGAGCAGTTCTTC
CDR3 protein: CAGTLGQYNEQFF

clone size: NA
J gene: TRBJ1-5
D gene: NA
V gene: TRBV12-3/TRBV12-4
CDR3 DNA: TGTGCCAGCAGTTTAGGGGCGCCCCAGCATTTT
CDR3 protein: CASSLGAPQHF

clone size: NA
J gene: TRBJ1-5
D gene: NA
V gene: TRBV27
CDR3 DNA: TGTGCCAGCAGTCCTCAGTATTTCAATCAGCCCCAGCATTTT
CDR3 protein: CASSPQYFNQPQHF

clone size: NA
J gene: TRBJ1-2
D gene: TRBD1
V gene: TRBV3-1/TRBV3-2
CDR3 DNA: TGTGCCAGCAGCCTACAGGGACAGGGGGACGGGTATGGCTACACCTTC
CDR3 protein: CASSLQGQGDGYGYTF

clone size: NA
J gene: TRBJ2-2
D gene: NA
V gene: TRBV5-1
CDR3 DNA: TGCGCCAGCAGCTTGGTCCCGGGTTCAAGCACCGGGGAGCTGTTTTTT
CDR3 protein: CASSLVPGSSTGELFF

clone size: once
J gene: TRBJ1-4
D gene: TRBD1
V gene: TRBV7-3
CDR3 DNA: TGTGCCAGCAGCTTAAGTACTGGGACAGGGGAAAGATTGGTGAATGAAAAAATGTTTTTT
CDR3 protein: CASSLSTGTGERLVNEKMFF

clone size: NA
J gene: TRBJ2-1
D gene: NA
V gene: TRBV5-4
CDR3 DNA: TGTGCCAGCAGCCCAAAACAGGGCTCCTACAATGAGCAGTTCTTC
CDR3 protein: CASSPKQGSYNEQFF

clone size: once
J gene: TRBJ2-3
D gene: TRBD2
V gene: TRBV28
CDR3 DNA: TGTGCCAGCAGTCCCCCTAGCGGGAGGGTGGCAGATACGCAGTATTTT
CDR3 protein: CASSPPSGRVADTQYF

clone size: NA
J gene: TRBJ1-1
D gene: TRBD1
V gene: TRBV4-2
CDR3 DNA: TGTGCCAGCAGCTCCCTGGACAGGTACACTGAAGCTTTCTTT
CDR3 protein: CASSSLDRYTEAFF